This TCR beta chain comes out of a study of T cell changes during pregnancy in multiple sclerosis. This CDR3 comprises 13 residues. V gave up 9 bases and J gave up 1 base; unmatched junction bases: 6. CDR1 and CDR2 (germline): MNHEY, SMNVEV (reference sequence). Repertoires were generated with immunoSEQ multiplex PCR, while TCRdb's copy carries only in-frame clones and drops some. The sample has under 70,000 clones, nearly 95% seen once. The material sequenced was CD4+ T cells from peripheral blood mononuclear cells, taken after pregnancy. The origin of this receptor is a female donor with multiple sclerosis, enrolled in a pregnancy study. J is TRBJ2-7 and V is TRBV27, with 7 bases lining up with TRBD1. The CDR3 spells CASTGTASYEQYF. As DNA, the CDR3 is TGTGCCAGTACCGGGACAGCTTCCTACGAGCAGTACTTC.